Listed below are T cell receptor beta chains from one sample, sequenced in a study of blood T cell repertoires in COVID-19. Method: immunoSEQ multiplex PCR; TCRdb's copy keeps in-frame clones and lacks some. The sample has 150,000 to 200,000 clones; roughly four fifths are singletons. The specimen was peripheral blood. The source of these receptors is a woman aged 70-85 years with COVID-19, enrolled during active disease. Both conserved end residues are part of each CDR3. The order of the fields is clone size, J gene, D gene, V gene, CDR3 protein, CDR3 DNA. The D gene is left open where the match is weak. Only some rows state a clone size, as once, few, many or a class for expanded clones.

. TRBJ2-7 TRBD1 TRBV29-1 CSGGQGGYEQYF TGCAGCGGGGGACAGGGGGGGTACGAGCAGTACTTC
. TRBJ1-4 . TRBV5-1 CASSANEGRNEKLFF TGCGCCAGCAGCGCAAACGAGGGCCGGAATGAAAAACTGTTTTTT
. TRBJ2-5 . TRBV28 CASNRRPVEETQYF TGTGCCAGCAATCGGAGGCCAGTTGAAGAGACCCAGTACTTC
. TRBJ1-5 . TRBV30 CAWSVEGGLGQPQHF TGTGCCTGGAGTGTTGAGGGGGGGTTAGGTCAGCCCCAGCATTTT
. TRBJ1-5 TRBD1 TRBV18 CASSPSTGNALLNQPQHF TGTGCCAGCTCCCCATCGACAGGGAATGCTCTACTAAATCAGCCCCAGCATTTT
once TRBJ1-6 . TRBV15 CATCRGGSAPLHF TGTGCCACCTGTAGGGGGGGGTCTGCACCCCTCCACTTT
. TRBJ2-1 TRBD2 TRBV15 CATSRDRQGIAGTSTEQFF TGTGCCACCAGCAGAGATCGCCAGGGGATAGCAGGGACTAGCACTGAGCAGTTCTTC
few TRBJ2-5 . TRBV2 CASRGEVGIGETQYF TGTGCCAGCAGAGGGGAGGTAGGGATCGGGGAGACCCAGTACTTC
. TRBJ2-2 TRBD2 TRBV6-6 CASKRLAGRTGELFF TGTGCCAGCAAACGACTAGCGGGACGAACCGGGGAGCTGTTTTTT
. TRBJ1-1 TRBD1 TRBV7-6 CASSPRTGLNTEAFF TGTGCCAGCAGCCCTAGGACAGGCCTGAACACTGAAGCTTTCTTT
. TRBJ2-4 . TRBV6-2/TRBV6-3 CASSYARAQKNIQYF TGTGCCAGCAGTTACGCTAGAGCGCAAAAAAACATTCAGTACTTC
once TRBJ2-3 . TRBV24-1 CATSDSRSTDTQYF TGTGCCACCAGTGATAGCCGGAGCACAGATACGCAGTATTTT
few TRBJ1-2 . TRBV7-2 CASSLGFLQRGSYGYTF TGTGCCAGCAGCCTCGGGTTCCTTCAGCGGGGCTCCTATGGCTACACCTTC
. TRBJ2-7 TRBD2 TRBV5-1 CASSPTSGSYEQYF TGCGCCAGCAGCCCGACTAGCGGGAGCTACGAGCAGTACTTC
. TRBJ1-5 TRBD1 TRBV19 CASSSGTDYQPQHF TGTGCCAGTAGTTCCGGGACAGACTATCAGCCCCAGCATTTT
. TRBJ2-7 TRBD2 TRBV6-2/TRBV6-3 CASSLQAGLGEQYF TGTGCCAGCAGTTTACAAGCGGGATTGGGAGAGCAGTACTTC
. TRBJ1-2 . TRBV24-1 CATSDSDGDYGYTF TGTGCCACCAGTGATTCAGACGGAGACTATGGCTACACCTTC
. TRBJ1-3 . TRBV10-3 CASGGAYSSGNTIYF TGTGCTTCCGGGGGGGCCTACAGCTCTGGAAACACCATATATTTT
. TRBJ2-7 TRBD2 TRBV5-4 CASSSPWTSGVSYEQYF TGTGCCAGCAGCTCCCCCTGGACTAGCGGTGTTTCCTACGAGCAGTACTTC
. TRBJ2-3 . TRBV7-2 CASSLIGSGSTDTQYF TGTGCCAGCAGCTTAATTGGCAGCGGGAGCACAGATACGCAGTATTTT
. TRBJ2-1 . TRBV9 CASTRELSYNEQFF TGTGCCAGCACCAGGGAACTCTCCTACAATGAGCAGTTCTTC
. TRBJ1-2 . TRBV29-1 CSVSQQGWGYTF TGCAGCGTTTCTCAGCAGGGTTGGGGCTACACCTTC
. TRBJ1-1 . TRBV5-1 CASSLEPSNTEAFF TGCGCCAGCAGCTTGGAACCGAGCAACACTGAAGCTTTCTTT
. TRBJ1-3 TRBD1 TRBV5-6 CASSLRGPGNTIYF TGTGCCAGCAGCTTGAGGGGGCCAGGAAACACCATATATTTT
. TRBJ1-6 TRBD1 TRBV10-1 CASRAGTGANSPLHF TGCGCCAGCAGAGCCGGGACAGGGGCTAATTCACCCCTCCACTTT
. TRBJ1-4 . TRBV10-3 CAISDPRQSNEKLFF TGTGCCATCAGTGACCCCAGACAGTCTAATGAAAAACTGTTTTTT
once TRBJ2-7 TRBD2 TRBV4-3 CASSQGTSGTYEQYF TGCGCCAGCAGCCAAGGGACTAGCGGAACCTACGAGCAGTACTTC
. TRBJ2-7 TRBD1 TRBV9 CASSLGGQGYEQYF TGTGCCAGCAGCTTAGGGGGACAGGGGTACGAGCAGTACTTC
. TRBJ2-3 TRBD2 TRBV2 CATAVGSGRTDTQYF TGTGCCACCGCAGTGGGAAGCGGGAGAACAGATACGCAGTATTTT
. TRBJ1-1 . TRBV7-9 CASSLLQGTANTEAFF TGTGCCAGCAGCCTCTTACAGGGTACAGCGAACACTGAAGCTTTCTTT
. TRBJ2-1 . TRBV5-6 CASSSDSRNEQFF TGTGCCAGCAGCTCGGACAGCCGGAATGAGCAGTTCTTC
. TRBJ1-2 . TRBV18 CASSPTREDYGYTF TGTGCCAGCTCACCAACCAGGGAGGACTATGGCTACACCTTC
once TRBJ2-2 . TRBV28 CASSPVGQRPDTGELFF TGTGCCAGCAGTCCAGTGGGACAAAGGCCGGACACCGGGGAGCTGTTTTTT
. TRBJ2-5 TRBD2 TRBV6-5 CASFKSGRQETQYF TGTGCCAGTTTTAAAAGCGGGAGGCAAGAGACCCAGTACTTC
few TRBJ2-7 TRBD1 TRBV11-2 CASSLRGQAYEQYF TGTGCCAGCAGCTTAAGGGGACAGGCCTACGAGCAGTACTTC
. TRBJ2-1 TRBD2 TRBV7-6 CASSSSGTSGAFYNEQFF TGTGCCAGCAGCTCCTCCGGGACTAGCGGGGCCTTCTACAATGAGCAGTTCTTC
once TRBJ2-2 . TRBV10-3 CAISERAGNTGELFF TGTGCCATCAGCGAGCGGGCGGGGAACACCGGGGAGCTGTTTTTT
. TRBJ1-5 TRBD1 TRBV19 CASSGTGGNQPQHF TGTGCCAGTAGTGGGACAGGGGGGAATCAGCCCCAGCATTTT
. TRBJ2-7 TRBD2 TRBV5-6 CASSLYRSGSYEQYF TGTGCCAGCAGCTTGTATCGAAGCGGGAGCTACGAGCAGTACTTC
. TRBJ1-4 . TRBV19 CASNPEMTAGNEKLFF TGTGCCAGTAATCCCGAGATGACTGCGGGTAATGAAAAACTGTTTTTT
. TRBJ1-2 . TRBV28 CASSLNTGGAIYGYTF TGTGCCAGCAGTTTAAATACCGGGGGTGCAATTTATGGCTACACCTTC
. TRBJ1-5 . TRBV2 CASSERTTNQPQHF TGTGCCAGCAGTGAAAGGACTACCAATCAGCCCCAGCATTTT